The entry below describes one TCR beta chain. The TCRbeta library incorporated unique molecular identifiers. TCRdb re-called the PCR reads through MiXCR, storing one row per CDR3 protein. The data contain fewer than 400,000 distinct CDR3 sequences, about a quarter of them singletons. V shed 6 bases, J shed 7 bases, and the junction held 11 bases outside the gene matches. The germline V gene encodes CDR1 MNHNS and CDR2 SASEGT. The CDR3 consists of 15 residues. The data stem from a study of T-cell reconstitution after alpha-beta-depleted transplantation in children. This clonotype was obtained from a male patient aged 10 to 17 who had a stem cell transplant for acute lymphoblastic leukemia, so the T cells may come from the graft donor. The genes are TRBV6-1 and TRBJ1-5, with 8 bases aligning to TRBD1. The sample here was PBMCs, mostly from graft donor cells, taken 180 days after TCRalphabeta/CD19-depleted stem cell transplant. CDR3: CASSGQGKAGQPQHF. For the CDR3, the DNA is TGTGCCAGCAGCGGACAGGGTAAGGCGGGCCAGCCCCAGCATTTT.